The 26 T cell receptor beta chains given below trace back to one sample, sequenced in a study of blood T cell repertoires in COVID-19. TCRdb's copy holds only in-frame clones and misses some; the assay was immunoSEQ multiplex PCR. The sample consists of fewer than 150,000 clones, approximately 80% of them appearing once. Specimen: peripheral blood. The receptors shown here come from a human donor in a cohort sampled during active COVID-19.

The chain carries TRBV30 and TRBJ2-7, with D perhaps matching TRBD1 (6 bases). Germline CDR1 GTSNPN, CDR2 SVGIG (reference sequence). The CDR3 sequence is 14 residues long. The V and J ends lost 3 bases and 5 bases respectively, with 17 bases between them. CDR3 nucleotide sequence: TGTGCCTGGAGCCGGAGACAGGATCCGAACGAGCAGTACTTC. As protein: CAWSRRQDPNEQYF.

There are a few counts of this clone. The CDR3 loop is CASSGQNTGELFF. DNA of the CDR3: TGTGCCAGCAGTGGACAGAACACCGGGGAGCTGTTTTTT. V gene TRBV2 combines with J gene TRBJ2-2, with D uncertain. Germline CDR1 and CDR2: SNHLY and FYNNEI. The length of the CDR3 is 13 residues. Trimming cost V 4 bases and J 1 base, with 4 bases left between them.

V and J are TRBV30 and TRBJ2-5, with TRBD2 matching over 8 bases. With 0 bases clipped from V and 5 bases from J, the junction kept 8 bases outside the gene matches. This CDR3 region has 15 residues. Germline values: CDR1 GTSNPN, CDR2 SVGIG (reference sequence). CDR3 protein: CAWSVPSGGVETQYF. The DNA for the CDR3 is TGTGCCTGGAGTGTGCCCAGCGGGGGTGTCGAGACCCAGTACTTC.

This clone was recorded a few times. The V and J genes are TRBV5-1 and TRBJ2-5; D call uncertain. The CDR3 consists of 13 residues. Germline V gene sequence: CDR1 SGHRS, CDR2 YFSETQ. With 7 bases removed from V and 2 bases from J, the gap between germline ends came to 12 bases. CDR3 in amino acids: CASRRGEQETQYF. CDR3 nucleotide sequence: TGCGCCAGCCGTCGAGGAGAACAAGAGACCCAGTACTTC.

The chain recombines TRBV10-3 with TRBJ1-1, with a possible D match to TRBD1 (5 bases). CDR1 ENHRY and CDR2 SYGVKD come from the germline V gene. V was cut by 5 bases and J by 4 bases, with 8 bases left in between. The CDR3 runs to 12 residues. This CDR3 is CAISQGFTEAFF. DNA of the CDR3: TGTGCCATCAGTCAGGGTTTCACTGAAGCTTTCTTT.

The chain combines TRBV27 with TRBJ2-3; D may be TRBD1 (6 bases). V was shortened by 6 bases and J by 5 bases, with 12 bases between the two germline ends. The CDR3 sequence is 13 residues long. CDR1 is MNHEY, CDR2 SMNVEV, per germline (reference sequence). This CDR3 is CASSRPTGDTQYF. The CDR3 nucleotides read TGTGCCAGCAGCCGTCCGACAGGAGATACGCAGTATTTT.

The chain employs TRBV3-1 (or the pseudogene TRBV3-2) and TRBJ1-5; D ambiguous. The V end lost 2 bases, the J end lost 7 bases, and 6 bases lay between the germline ends. Germline V gene data show CDR1 as LGHDT and CDR2 as YNNKEL (reference sequence). The CDR3 extends over 12 amino acids. The CDR3 spells CASSQSGQPQHF. The CDR3 DNA reads TGTGCCAGCAGCCAATCAGGCCAGCCCCAGCATTTT.

This clone has more than one count but fewer than ten. This rearrangement joins TRBV4-2 to TRBJ1-1; 9 bases fit TRBD1. This CDR3 is built from 16 residues. From germline, CDR1 is LGHNA and CDR2 YNFKEQ. Unmatched junction bases numbered 10, after V lost 2 bases and J lost 6 bases. The CDR3 loop reads CASSQLGQGTRAEAFF. CDR3 coding DNA: TGTGCCAGCAGCCAACTTGGACAGGGGACGAGGGCTGAAGCTTTCTTT.

The J gene is TRBJ1-2, the V gene TRBV5-6, with unresolved D. In germline, CDR1 is SGHDT, CDR2 YYEEEE. The V gene lost 0 bases and the J gene lost 2 bases, with 8 bases spanning the gap. The CDR3 runs to 14 residues. The CDR3 sequence: CASSLGRLNYGYTF. Written as DNA, the CDR3 is TGTGCCAGCAGCTTGGGCAGACTAAACTATGGCTACACCTTC. Full variable domain (missing parts from reference TRBV5-6 and TRBJ1-2): DAGVTQSPTHLIKTRGQQVTLRCSPKSGHDTVSWYQQALGQGPQFIFQYYEEEERQRGNFPDRFSGHQFPNYSSELNVNALLLGDSALYLCASSLGRLNYGYTFGSGTRLTVV.

This clone has more than one count but fewer than ten. The gene calls are TRBV12-5 and TRBJ1-5; TRBD1 agrees at 9 bases. V dropped 6 bases and J dropped 5; count of bases not matched to a gene: 8. Germline V CDR1 and CDR2: LGHNT, FRNRAP. The length of the CDR3 is 15 residues. Here the CDR3 DNA reads TGTGCTAGTGGGAGATCTACAGGGGGCCATCAGCCCCAGCATTTT. Translated, it gives CASGRSTGGHQPQHF.

This chain joins TRBV6-6 and TRBJ2-1; 11 nucleotides agree with TRBD1. The CDR3 contains 19 residues. Germline CDR1 reads MNHNY; CDR2 reads SVGAGI (reference sequence). Unmatched junction bases numbered 17, after V lost 5 bases and J lost 5 bases. CDR3 nucleotide sequence: TGTGCCAGCAGTCCAGGACAGGGGGCGGTGTTCAATACAAACAATGAGCAGTTCTTC. Its protein product is CASSPGQGAVFNTNNEQFF.

The rearrangement joins TRBV19 to TRBJ2-1, with D possibly TRBD2 on 6 matching bases. The ends were cut back, 6 bases at V and 0 bases at J, with 15 bases in the middle. The CDR3 has 16 residues. Germline V gene sequence: CDR1 LNHDA, CDR2 SQIVND (reference sequence). CDR3 bases: TGTGCCAGTAGCAGAACGGGACTCAGCTCCTACAATGAGCAGTTCTTC. Residues: CASSRTGLSSYNEQFF.

The chain combines TRBV19 with TRBJ1-4, with D maybe TRBD1 (6 bases). CDR1 and CDR2 (germline): LNHDA, SQIVND (reference sequence). Trimming pared 2 bases from V and 0 bases from J, leaving 13 bases between. CDR3 size: 17 residues. The CDR3 protein is CASSIRGPGATNEKLFF. In DNA, the CDR3 is TGTGCCAGTAGTATAAGAGGGCCAGGGGCAACTAATGAAAAACTGTTTTTT.

The rearrangement joins TRBV28 to TRBJ2-7; D remains ambiguous. The CDR3 is 18 residues long. Germline V gene data show CDR1 as MDHEN and CDR2 as SYDVKM. V was clipped by 3 bases and J by 0 bases, with 21 bases between them. DNA of the CDR3: TGTGCCAGCAGTTTTCCGGCAGGAACTCCTTTGAGCTCCTACGAGCAGTACTTC. Translating it yields CASSFPAGTPLSSYEQYF.

On this clone itself: Other DNA sequences in the same sample also yield this CDR3. This sequence joins TRBV3-1 (or the pseudogene TRBV3-2) and TRBJ2-2; D is perhaps TRBD1 (6 bases). The germline CDR1 and CDR2 sequences are LGHDT and YNNKEL (reference sequence). The CDR3 has 15 residues. Deletions cut 0 bases from V and 4 bases from J, with 9 bases between. This chain's CDR3 is CASSQDRGGTGELFF. The CDR3 nucleotides read TGTGCCAGCAGCCAAGACAGGGGTGGCACCGGGGAGCTGTTTTTT.

The V call is TRBV25-1, the J call TRBJ2-3; D call uncertain. The V gene lost 0 bases and the J gene lost 0 bases, with 4 bases spanning the gap. Germline lookup yields CDR1 MGHDK and CDR2 SYGVNS. CDR3 length equals 14 residues. The CDR3 DNA reads as TGTGCCAGCAGTGAATACGGGAGCACAGATACGCAGTATTTT. Translation: CASSEYGSTDTQYF.

The chain employs TRBV7-2 and TRBJ2-3; possible D gene TRBD1, 6 bases. CDR1 and CDR2 (germline): SGHTA, FQGNSA. Trimming took off 5 bases at V and 1 base at J, with 16 bases between the two ends. CDR3 length: 16 residues. The CDR3 protein is CASSRGTQRGTDTQYF. CDR3 DNA sequence: TGTGCCAGCAGCAGGGGGACACAAAGGGGCACAGATACGCAGTATTTT.

The chain uses TRBV6-1 and TRBJ1-1; D gene unclear. In germline, CDR1 is MNHNS, CDR2 SASEGT. The CDR3 contains 14 residues. The ends were cut back, 1 base at V and 5 bases at J, with 11 bases in the middle. The CDR3 nucleotides are TGTGCCAGCAGTGAAGAGTACCGGGATACTGAAGCTTTCTTT. The encoded protein is CASSEEYRDTEAFF.

This clone was seen a handful of times. CDR3 region: CASSPTRGGPNEQFF. CDR3 DNA sequence: TGTGCCAGCAGCCCTACTAGGGGGGGGCCCAATGAGCAGTTCTTC. The chain couples TRBV3-1 (or the pseudogene TRBV3-2) to TRBJ2-1; D might be TRBD2 (7 bases). The CDR3 runs to 15 residues. V lost 4 bases and J lost 6, with 16 bases in between. Germline V gene lookup returns CDR1 LGHDT and CDR2 YNNKEL (reference sequence).

The chain combines TRBV5-1 with TRBJ2-2; perhaps TRBD2 as D (5 bases). The V gene's germline CDR1 is SGHRS and CDR2 YFSETQ. V dropped 0 bases and J dropped 5 bases, with 17 bases sitting between them. The CDR3 totals 17 residues. CDR3 amino acids: CASSLDIGILRTGELFF. CDR3 in DNA: TGCGCCAGCAGCTTGGATATCGGGATCCTTCGGACCGGGGAGCTGTTTTTT. Drawing the rest from reference TRBV5-1 and TRBJ2-2, the complete variable domain is KAGVTQTPRYLIKTRGQQVTLSCSPISGHRSVSWYQQTPGQGLQFLFEYFSETQRNKGNFPGRFSGRQFSNSRSEMNVSTLELGDSALYLCASSLDIGILRTGELFFGEGSRLTVL.

The rearrangement links TRBV19 to TRBJ1-6; 7 nucleotides agree with TRBD1. With 3 bases clipped from V and 13 bases from J, the junction kept 12 bases outside the gene matches. This CDR3 is built from 15 residues. From germline, CDR1 is LNHDA and CDR2 SQIVND (reference sequence). CDR3 in DNA: TGTGCCAGTAGTATGCCACAGGGGAATGGGGAGCCCCTCCACTTT. The encoded protein is CASSMPQGNGEPLHF.

The chain combines TRBV19 with TRBJ2-5, with a weak D call TRBD2 (6 bases). CDR1 and CDR2 (germline): LNHDA, SQIVND (reference sequence). The CDR3 is 18 residues long. Trimming cost V 7 bases and J 0 bases, with 24 bases left between them. CDR3: CASTYRREGRAYQETQYF. In nucleotides, the CDR3 is TGTGCCAGTACCTACCGGCGGGAAGGAAGGGCGTACCAAGAGACCCAGTACTTC.

The genes are TRBV18 and TRBJ1-1, with 7 positions matching TRBD1. The CDR3 is made up of 15 amino acids. Losses at the gene ends were 3 bases for V and 0 bases for J; bases not matched to a gene: 4. CDR1 and CDR2 (germline): KGHSH, LQKENI. The CDR3 bases are TGTGCCAGCTCACCGGGACAGTCCATGAACACTGAAGCTTTCTTT. Translation gives CASSPGQSMNTEAFF.

The V and J genes are TRBV7-2 and TRBJ2-6; TRBD1 aligns across 7 bases. CDR1 is SGHTA, CDR2 FQGNSA, per germline. The CDR3 is made up of 17 amino acids. Trimming removed 5 bases from V and 4 bases from J; junction bases left unmatched: 11. Here the CDR3 DNA reads TGTGCCAGCAGCGTACAGGGGTTTAGTGCGGGGGCCAACGTCCTGACTTTC. Residues: CASSVQGFSAGANVLTF.

This clone appeared once. This chain uses TRBV19 with TRBJ1-5; tentative D call: TRBD1 (6 bases). Germline CDR1 is LNHDA and CDR2 is SQIVND (reference sequence). V was pared by 7 bases and J by 4 bases, with 14 bases between. This CDR3 comprises 14 residues. The CDR3 DNA reads as TGTGCCAGTAAACCGGACAGATCTAATCAGCCCCAGCATTTT. Protein product: CASKPDRSNQPQHF. Complete variable domain (other parts from reference TRBV19 and TRBJ1-5): DGGITQSPKYLFRKEGQNVTLSCEQNLNHDAMYWYRQDPGQGLRLIYYSQIVNDFQKGDIAEGYSVSREKKESFPLTVTSAQKNPTAFYLCASKPDRSNQPQHFGDGTRLSIL.

The rearrangement uses TRBV4-2 and TRBJ2-3; D might be TRBD2 (7 bases). The germline V gene encodes CDR1 LGHNA and CDR2 YNFKEQ. Between the trimmed V and J ends, which lost 3 bases and 2 bases, there was a span of 12 bases. The CDR3 has 15 amino acids. The CDR3 sequence is CASSQAGAYTDTQYF. CDR3 coding DNA: TGTGCCAGCAGCCAGGCGGGGGCCTACACAGATACGCAGTATTTT.